The entry below describes one T cell receptor (beta chain). Its antigen is still unknown. One end of the junction varies from germline; a read error may be responsible. Germline V gene lookup returns CDR1 SGHTA and CDR2 FQGTGA. The CDR3 is 13 amino acids. This table comes from immunoSEQ multiplex PCR, and its TCRdb copy is limited to in-frame clones, with some not included. Of roughly 2,000 clones in the sample, more than 80% are singletons; the top ten hold about 3.3%. These data belong to a study of brain metastases from non-small cell lung cancer. Study-level results: Brain metastases had lower T-cell infiltration than primary tumors.

The sequence was collected from a donor at least 40 years old with non-small cell lung cancer. The chain joins TRBV7-3 to TRBJ1-2, with 7 positions matching TRBD1. Input material: primary lung tumor tissue. The CDR3 reads CASSLTGIDGYTF. The CDR3 coding sequence is TGTGCCAGCAGCTTGACAGGGATAGATGGCTACACTTTC.